This T cell receptor beta chain is drawn from a study of beta chain features in type 1 diabetes. CDR3 size: 13 residues. V dropped 5 bases and J dropped 5; count of bases not matched to a gene: 4. From germline, CDR1 is SGHTA and CDR2 FQGNSA. Sequencing targeted expressed TCRB transcripts, as all isolated RNA had been reverse transcribed. Assay used: immunoSEQ multiplex PCR; TCRdb lists only in-frame clones, some missing. Of some 160,000 clones in the sample, about 10% were seen once. It was one heparinised blood draw, averaging about 116 mL, that each donor gave. As to this clone: No antigen is known for it. The sample contains more than one DNA sequence encoding this CDR3.

Whole-study results and caveats: Over-representation of high TCR-expressing cells was a possible consequence of cDNA sequencing. The question of HLA type influencing TCRB rearrangement was one that remained unresolved here. Researchers report that Type 1 diabetes patients had moderately but significantly shorter TCRB CDR3s across all four CD4+ subsets. VDJ junctions in type 1 diabetes patients carried more deletions and fewer insertions.

Input material: central memory CD4+ T cells from blood. The TCR originated in a young woman with type 1 diabetes. This chain connects TRBV7-2 to TRBJ1-2; 8 bases line up with TRBD1. The CDR3 sequence: CASSAGQGYGYTF. CDR3 in DNA: TGTGCCAGCAGCGCAGGACAGGGATATGGCTACACCTTC. The full variable domain, completed using reference TRBV7-2 and TRBJ1-2, is GAGVSQSPSNKVTEKGKDVELRCDPISGHTALYWYRQSLGQGLEFLIYFQGNSAPDKSGLPSDRFSAERTGGSVSTLTIQRTQQEDSAVYLCASSAGQGYGYTFGSGTRLTVV.